The rows below give T cell receptor beta chains drawn from one sample of a study of T cell repertoires in cytomegalovirus infection. MiXCR, run by TCRdb on the reads, gives a single entry per CDR3 protein. The table lists some 320,000 distinct CDR3 sequences, over 7.5% of them singletons. Sequences were obtained from PBMCs. Receptor source: a human donor in good health (CMV status not recorded). Some clones in this sample may be carry-over from other donors' samples. Each CDR3 is given with its conserved first and last residue.

CDR3 protein	J gene	V gene
CASSQDTGSLPMNTEAFF	TRBJ1-1	TRBV4-3
CASSLDSRTEAFF	TRBJ1-1	TRBV7-2
CASSARLGRATNEKLFF	TRBJ1-4	TRBV7-2
CASSSHRDRGRRGNEKLFF	TRBJ1-4	TRBV5-4
CSATRGRETQYF	TRBJ2-5	TRBV20-1
CASTGQGHTEAFF	TRBJ1-1	TRBV11-2
CASTNGLAEYNEQFF	TRBJ2-1	TRBV19
CASSQDRWDPLHF	TRBJ1-6	TRBV14
CASSLVGGQGRNIQYF	TRBJ2-4	TRBV7-2
CASSPYFTRTGPEKLFF	TRBJ1-4	TRBV7-9
CASSPREGRDTGELFF	TRBJ2-2	TRBV18
CASSLERTLNTQYF	TRBJ2-3	TRBV7-2
CSASNTGTGYGYTF	TRBJ1-2	TRBV20-1
CASSEALRGGVGGANVPTF	TRBJ2-6	TRBV2